The rows below give T cell receptor beta chains drawn from one sample of a study of blood T cells in healthy people across ages. TCRdb called the 5' RACE reads again in MiXCR, with one record for every CDR3 protein. The sample includes around 870,000 distinct CDR3 sequences, about 28% seen only once; the top ten take around 16%. Sequencing was done on a sample of blood. These receptors were taken from a woman older than 75 in good health. Both conserved end residues are part of each CDR3. A D gene is named only where the DNA matches it firmly. Clone size is stated in some rows and not others, as once, few, many or a class when expanded.

j_gene: TRBJ1-3; v_gene: TRBV10-3; len: 15; abundance: -; d_gene: -; CDR3aa: CAISDQRRSGNTIYF; CDR3nt: TGTGCCATCAGTGACCAGAGGCGATCTGGAAACACCATATATTTT
j_gene: TRBJ2-4; v_gene: TRBV2; len: 15; abundance: many; d_gene: -; CDR3aa: CASKTDSLAKNIQYF; CDR3nt: TGTGCCAGCAAAACGGACAGCTTAGCCAAAAACATTCAGTACTTC
j_gene: TRBJ2-5; v_gene: TRBV3-1; len: 15; abundance: -; d_gene: TRBD1; CDR3aa: CASSHTGTGGNEQYF; CDR3nt: TGTGCCAGCAGCCACACCGGGACAGGGGGTAATGAGCAGTACTTC
j_gene: TRBJ2-7; v_gene: TRBV5-6; len: 12; abundance: -; d_gene: -; CDR3aa: CASSLGSHEQYF; CDR3nt: TGTGCCAGCAGTCTTGGCTCCCACGAGCAGTACTTC
j_gene: TRBJ2-7; v_gene: TRBV18; len: 16; abundance: few; d_gene: -; CDR3aa: CASSPLQGTSLREQYF; CDR3nt: TGTGCCAGCTCACCACTACAGGGAACGTCCCTACGCGAGCAGTACTTC
j_gene: TRBJ2-3; v_gene: TRBV6-2/TRBV6-3; len: 13; abundance: -; d_gene: -; CDR3aa: CASSPHLSDTQYF; CDR3nt: TGTGCCAGCAGTCCCCACCTGTCAGATACGCAGTATTTT
j_gene: TRBJ1-6; v_gene: TRBV20-1; len: 15; abundance: few; d_gene: TRBD1; CDR3aa: CSARQYRGLNSPLHF; CDR3nt: TGCAGTGCTAGACAATACAGGGGGCTCAATTCACCCCTCCACTTT
j_gene: TRBJ2-1; v_gene: TRBV5-1; len: 15; abundance: -; d_gene: TRBD2; CDR3aa: CASSFFGTTYNEQFF; CDR3nt: TGCGCCAGCAGCTTTTTCGGGACTACGTACAATGAGCAGTTCTTC
j_gene: TRBJ2-1; v_gene: TRBV4-1; len: 16; abundance: -; d_gene: TRBD2; CDR3aa: CASSQEIAGGYNEQFF; CDR3nt: TGCGCCAGCAGCCAAGAGATAGCGGGGGGGTACAATGAGCAGTTCTTC
j_gene: TRBJ1-1; v_gene: TRBV6-1; len: 15; abundance: -; d_gene: -; CDR3aa: CASSEALAGYTEAFF; CDR3nt: TGTGCCAGCAGTGAAGCGCTTGCAGGGTACACTGAAGCTTTCTTT
j_gene: TRBJ2-5; v_gene: TRBV20-1; len: 14; abundance: few; d_gene: TRBD2; CDR3aa: CSAVPRGGWETQYF; CDR3nt: TGCAGTGCAGTGCCGCGGGGGGGTTGGGAGACCCAGTACTTC
j_gene: TRBJ1-5; v_gene: TRBV7-2; len: 21; abundance: -; d_gene: TRBD1; CDR3aa: CACSLPARGQFQSYSNQPQHF; CDR3nt: TGTGCCTGCAGCTTACCGGCCAGGGGGCAGTTCCAGAGTTATAGCAATCAGCCCCAGCATTTT
j_gene: TRBJ2-6; v_gene: TRBV4-1; len: 19; abundance: many; d_gene: -; CDR3aa: CASSQDLRGRPSGANVLTF; CDR3nt: TGCGCCAGCAGCCAAGATTTAAGGGGTCGCCCCTCTGGGGCCAACGTCCTGACTTTC
j_gene: TRBJ2-1; v_gene: TRBV6-5; len: 15; abundance: many; d_gene: TRBD1; CDR3aa: CASSDGGQVLNEQFF; CDR3nt: TGTGCCAGCTCCGACGGGGGACAGGTATTAAATGAGCAGTTCTTC
j_gene: TRBJ2-7; v_gene: TRBV7-2; len: 14; abundance: -; d_gene: -; CDR3aa: CANSLWTVSYEQYF; CDR3nt: TGTGCCAACAGCCTATGGACAGTATCCTACGAGCAGTACTTC
j_gene: TRBJ1-5; v_gene: TRBV11-2; len: 15; abundance: -; d_gene: TRBD1; CDR3aa: CAGSRGQGDRQPQHF; CDR3nt: TGTGCCGGCAGCCGTGGACAGGGAGACCGTCAGCCCCAGCATTTT
j_gene: TRBJ2-7; v_gene: TRBV3-1; len: 13; abundance: many; d_gene: -; CDR3aa: CASRPAQGNEQYF; CDR3nt: TGTGCCAGCAGGCCCGCTCAGGGGAACGAGCAGTACTTC
j_gene: TRBJ1-6; v_gene: TRBV10-3; len: 16; abundance: many; d_gene: TRBD1; CDR3aa: CAISDGDRGKNSPLHF; CDR3nt: TGTGCCATCAGTGACGGAGACAGGGGGAAAAATTCACCCCTCCACTTT
j_gene: TRBJ2-7; v_gene: TRBV20-1; len: 13; abundance: many; d_gene: TRBD1; CDR3aa: CSASDRVWGEQYF; CDR3nt: TGCAGTGCTAGCGACAGGGTGTGGGGCGAGCAGTACTTC
j_gene: TRBJ2-3; v_gene: TRBV6-6; len: 17; abundance: -; d_gene: TRBD2; CDR3aa: CASSSSSGGPGTDTQYF; CDR3nt: TGTGCCAGCAGTTCATCTAGCGGGGGGCCGGGGACAGATACGCAGTATTTT
j_gene: TRBJ2-2; v_gene: TRBV20-1; len: 16; abundance: -; d_gene: TRBD2; CDR3aa: CSARPPGLRDTGELFF; CDR3nt: TGCAGTGCTAGGCCCCCGGGACTACGGGACACCGGGGAGCTGTTTTTT
j_gene: TRBJ2-4; v_gene: TRBV4-2; len: 17; abundance: few; d_gene: TRBD2; CDR3aa: CASSQRLAGGRENIQYF; CDR3nt: TGTGCCAGCAGCCAGAGACTAGCGGGGGGGCGGGAAAACATTCAGTACTTC
j_gene: TRBJ2-2; v_gene: TRBV20-1; len: 14; abundance: -; d_gene: -; CDR3aa: CSARVGGSTGELFF; CDR3nt: TGCAGTGCTAGAGTTGGAGGGAGCACCGGGGAGCTGTTTTTT
j_gene: TRBJ1-4; v_gene: TRBV9; len: 15; abundance: few; d_gene: -; CDR3aa: CASSVAGGANEKLFF; CDR3nt: TGTGCCAGCAGCGTAGCGGGGGGAGCTAATGAAAAACTGTTTTTT
j_gene: TRBJ2-4; v_gene: TRBV20-1; len: 13; abundance: many; d_gene: -; CDR3aa: CSARDLLRNIQYF; CDR3nt: TGCAGTGCTAGAGACTTACTCAGAAACATTCAGTACTTC
j_gene: TRBJ2-5; v_gene: TRBV20-1; len: 16; abundance: -; d_gene: -; CDR3aa: CSAKPSTGSRGETQYF; CDR3nt: TGCAGTGCTAAACCATCAACAGGGAGTAGGGGAGAGACCCAGTACTTC
j_gene: TRBJ2-5; v_gene: TRBV7-2; len: 14; abundance: many; d_gene: TRBD2; CDR3aa: CASIKLGGRETQYF; CDR3nt: TGTGCCAGCATTAAATTGGGGGGGAGAGAGACCCAGTACTTC
j_gene: TRBJ1-5; v_gene: TRBV29-1; len: 15; abundance: -; d_gene: -; CDR3aa: CSVQLGGTGNQPQHF; CDR3nt: TGCAGCGTCCAACTAGGAGGCACGGGAAATCAGCCCCAGCATTTT
j_gene: TRBJ1-2; v_gene: TRBV6-4; len: 14; abundance: -; d_gene: -; CDR3aa: CASSDRPHNYGYTF; CDR3nt: TGTGCCAGCAGTGACAGGCCCCATAACTATGGCTACACCTTC
j_gene: TRBJ1-2; v_gene: TRBV20-1; len: 16; abundance: -; d_gene: -; CDR3aa: CSARDPRRGDNYGYTF; CDR3nt: TGCAGTGCTAGAGATCCCAGACGAGGGGATAACTATGGCTACACCTTC
j_gene: TRBJ2-3; v_gene: TRBV5-1; len: 18; abundance: few; d_gene: TRBD2; CDR3aa: CASSLARASGGRADTQYF; CDR3nt: TGCGCCAGCAGCTTGGCCCGGGCTAGCGGGGGGAGGGCAGATACGCAGTATTTT
j_gene: TRBJ1-1; v_gene: TRBV6-6; len: 12; abundance: -; d_gene: -; CDR3aa: CASSYHNTEAFF; CDR3nt: TGTGCCAGCAGTTACCATAACACTGAAGCTTTCTTT
j_gene: TRBJ1-1; v_gene: TRBV7-2; len: 17; abundance: few; d_gene: -; CDR3aa: CASSFPNRTVRNTEAFF; CDR3nt: TGTGCCAGCAGCTTTCCGAACCGGACAGTCCGGAACACTGAAGCTTTCTTT
j_gene: TRBJ2-3; v_gene: TRBV11-2; len: 13; abundance: -; d_gene: -; CDR3aa: CASSLYPTDTQYF; CDR3nt: TGTGCCAGCAGCTTATACCCGACAGATACGCAGTATTTT
j_gene: TRBJ1-2; v_gene: TRBV6-2/TRBV6-3; len: 13; abundance: many; d_gene: -; CDR3aa: CASRDPAAYGYTF; CDR3nt: TGTGCCAGCAGGGACCCCGCAGCCTATGGCTACACCTTC
j_gene: TRBJ2-1; v_gene: TRBV20-1; len: 12; abundance: -; d_gene: -; CDR3aa: CSANRETREQFF; CDR3nt: TGCAGTGCCAATCGAGAGACTAGGGAGCAGTTCTTC
j_gene: TRBJ1-1; v_gene: TRBV15; len: 15; abundance: -; d_gene: -; CDR3aa: CATSREKGVNTEAFF; CDR3nt: TGTGCCACCAGCAGGGAGAAGGGCGTGAACACTGAAGCTTTCTTT